These T cell receptor beta chains were read from a single sample in a study of blood T cell repertoires in COVID-19. Assay: immunoSEQ multiplex PCR; the TCRdb copy retains only in-frame clones and omits some. The sample holds roughly 100,000 clones, about 76% seen once. The sequencing sample was made of peripheral blood. The receptors derive from a woman aged 80 or older with acute or convalescent COVID-19. Each CDR3 is given with its conserved first and last residue. Fields, in order: clone size, V gene, D gene, J gene, CDR3 DNA, CDR3 protein. D genes are given only for firm matches. Only part of the rows carry a size: once, few, many, or a class if the clone is expanded.

clone_size: NA; v_call: TRBV28; d_call: NA; j_call: TRBJ2-7; cdr3_nt: TGTGCCAGCAAGAGTCGTAAATGGTACGAGCAGTACTTC; cdr3_aa: CASKSRKWYEQYF
clone_size: NA; v_call: TRBV4-2; d_call: NA; j_call: TRBJ1-5; cdr3_nt: TGTGCCAGCAGCCAAGATCGCGCTAGCAATCAGCCCCAGCATTTT; cdr3_aa: CASSQDRASNQPQHF
clone_size: NA; v_call: TRBV6-5; d_call: NA; j_call: TRBJ1-1; cdr3_nt: TGTGCCAGCAGGGGCATCGGCACTGAAGCTTTCTTT; cdr3_aa: CASRGIGTEAFF
clone_size: few; v_call: TRBV9; d_call: NA; j_call: TRBJ1-1; cdr3_nt: TGTGCCAGCAGCGCGGGGTTTATGAACACTGAAGCTTTCTTT; cdr3_aa: CASSAGFMNTEAFF
clone_size: NA; v_call: TRBV5-5; d_call: NA; j_call: TRBJ1-6; cdr3_nt: TGTGCCAGCAGCCCTGACAGTACGAGCTCCTATAATTCACCCCTCCACTTT; cdr3_aa: CASSPDSTSSYNSPLHF
clone_size: NA; v_call: TRBV19; d_call: NA; j_call: TRBJ1-2; cdr3_nt: TGTGCCAGTAGTATAGATACAGGTGAATATGGCTACACCTTC; cdr3_aa: CASSIDTGEYGYTF
clone_size: NA; v_call: TRBV7-2; d_call: TRBD1; j_call: TRBJ2-3; cdr3_nt: TGTGCCAGCAGCTCCCTGGGACAGGCGGTAGATACGCAGTATTTT; cdr3_aa: CASSSLGQAVDTQYF
clone_size: NA; v_call: TRBV15; d_call: TRBD1; j_call: TRBJ1-1; cdr3_nt: TGTGCCACCAGCAGAGGGGACAGGGTGACGGACACTGAAGCTTTCTTT; cdr3_aa: CATSRGDRVTDTEAFF
clone_size: NA; v_call: TRBV5-4; d_call: NA; j_call: TRBJ2-7; cdr3_nt: TGTGCCAGCAGCTTGGGTCCCAGGGGGGAGTACGAGCAGTACTTC; cdr3_aa: CASSLGPRGEYEQYF
clone_size: NA; v_call: TRBV27; d_call: NA; j_call: TRBJ1-6; cdr3_nt: TGTGCCAGCAGAACCCTCCAGGGGCCGGGGTCACCCCTCCACTTT; cdr3_aa: CASRTLQGPGSPLHF
clone_size: NA; v_call: TRBV11-2; d_call: TRBD1; j_call: TRBJ1-5; cdr3_nt: TGTGCCAGCAGCGCGACAGGGGGTAGCAATCAGCCCCAGCATTTT; cdr3_aa: CASSATGGSNQPQHF
clone_size: NA; v_call: TRBV5-1; d_call: TRBD1; j_call: TRBJ1-5; cdr3_nt: TGCGCCAGCAGCGCCGGGACAGACATCAATCAGCCCCAGCATTTT; cdr3_aa: CASSAGTDINQPQHF
clone_size: NA; v_call: TRBV28; d_call: TRBD1; j_call: TRBJ1-5; cdr3_nt: TGTGCCAGCAGTTTATGGGGACAGGGCAATCAGCCCCAGCATTTT; cdr3_aa: CASSLWGQGNQPQHF
clone_size: NA; v_call: TRBV12-5; d_call: NA; j_call: TRBJ1-4; cdr3_nt: TGTGCTAGTGGTTTGCCTAGGTCCCTATTAAGAGGGACTAATGAAAAACTGTTTTTT; cdr3_aa: CASGLPRSLLRGTNEKLFF
clone_size: NA; v_call: TRBV19; d_call: NA; j_call: TRBJ1-5; cdr3_nt: TGTGCCAGTAGACCGCAGGGGCCGGGCAATCAGCCCCAGCATTTT; cdr3_aa: CASRPQGPGNQPQHF
clone_size: NA; v_call: TRBV7-3; d_call: TRBD2; j_call: TRBJ2-2; cdr3_nt: TGTGCCAGCAGTAGGGGAGGGGCGGGCGACACCGGGGAGCTGTTTTTT; cdr3_aa: CASSRGGAGDTGELFF
clone_size: NA; v_call: TRBV3-1/TRBV3-2; d_call: TRBD1; j_call: TRBJ2-1; cdr3_nt: TGTGCCAGCAGTGAAACTCCGGGACAGGGGTTCGATGAGCAGTTCTTC; cdr3_aa: CASSETPGQGFDEQFF
clone_size: NA; v_call: TRBV4-2; d_call: NA; j_call: TRBJ1-4; cdr3_nt: TGTGCCAGCAGCCCGGTATCAGGACAGTTAAATGAAAAACTGTTTTTT; cdr3_aa: CASSPVSGQLNEKLFF
clone_size: NA; v_call: TRBV27; d_call: TRBD1; j_call: TRBJ2-1; cdr3_nt: TGTGCCAGCAGCCTCGATCAGGGGACAGGGGGCAATGAGCAGTTCTTC; cdr3_aa: CASSLDQGTGGNEQFF
clone_size: NA; v_call: TRBV9; d_call: TRBD1; j_call: TRBJ2-7; cdr3_nt: TGTGCCAGCAGCGGCGGGACAGGGGGCCCCTACGAGCAGTACTTC; cdr3_aa: CASSGGTGGPYEQYF
clone_size: NA; v_call: TRBV13; d_call: NA; j_call: TRBJ2-7; cdr3_nt: TGTGCCAGCAGCTTAGTACAGTACGAGCAGTACTTC; cdr3_aa: CASSLVQYEQYF
clone_size: NA; v_call: TRBV10-3; d_call: NA; j_call: TRBJ2-1; cdr3_nt: TGTGCCATCAGTGGCTCGAAAAGGGGACTGGGGTACAATGAGCAGTTCTTC; cdr3_aa: CAISGSKRGLGYNEQFF
clone_size: NA; v_call: TRBV9; d_call: TRBD2; j_call: TRBJ2-5; cdr3_nt: TGTGCCAGCAGCGTAGGGACTAGCGTACGGGAGACCCAGTACTTC; cdr3_aa: CASSVGTSVRETQYF
clone_size: NA; v_call: TRBV7-2; d_call: TRBD2; j_call: TRBJ2-2; cdr3_nt: TGTGCCAGCAGCTCCCCCTCTAGCGGGAACACCGGGGAGCTGTTTTTT; cdr3_aa: CASSSPSSGNTGELFF
clone_size: NA; v_call: TRBV27; d_call: TRBD2; j_call: TRBJ2-5; cdr3_nt: TGTGCCAGCAGTGCGCAGCGGGGGGGAAGAGAGACCCAGTACTTC; cdr3_aa: CASSAQRGGRETQYF
clone_size: NA; v_call: TRBV7-9; d_call: TRBD2; j_call: TRBJ2-1; cdr3_nt: TGTGCCAGCAGCCCCCGGACTAGCGGGGGGCTTGAGCAGTTCTTC; cdr3_aa: CASSPRTSGGLEQFF
clone_size: NA; v_call: TRBV10-3; d_call: NA; j_call: TRBJ1-1; cdr3_nt: TGTGCCATCAGTGGAGGGGAGGGGGTAAACACTGAAGCTTTCTTT; cdr3_aa: CAISGGEGVNTEAFF
clone_size: few; v_call: TRBV4-3; d_call: TRBD1; j_call: TRBJ2-1; cdr3_nt: TGCGCCAGCAGCCGAAGCGGGACAGGGGAGAATGAGCAGTTCTTC; cdr3_aa: CASSRSGTGENEQFF
clone_size: NA; v_call: TRBV7-2; d_call: NA; j_call: TRBJ1-4; cdr3_nt: TGTGCCAGCAGCTCCCCCGGGTACAAACTGTTTTTT; cdr3_aa: CASSSPGYKLFF
clone_size: NA; v_call: TRBV5-8; d_call: TRBD1; j_call: TRBJ1-3; cdr3_nt: TGTGCCAGCAGCCGGGACAGGAGCTCTGGAAACACCATATATTTT; cdr3_aa: CASSRDRSSGNTIYF
clone_size: NA; v_call: TRBV12-3/TRBV12-4; d_call: TRBD1; j_call: TRBJ1-2; cdr3_nt: TGTGCCAGCAGCTTAGGACAGGGGGTTGGCTACACCTTC; cdr3_aa: CASSLGQGVGYTF
clone_size: NA; v_call: TRBV7-9; d_call: NA; j_call: TRBJ1-2; cdr3_nt: TGTGCCAGCAGCTTAGGGCAGGCTAACTATGGCTACACCTTC; cdr3_aa: CASSLGQANYGYTF
clone_size: NA; v_call: TRBV5-4; d_call: TRBD1; j_call: TRBJ2-1; cdr3_nt: TGTGCCAGCAGCTTACGGGACAGACGGGTCTTC; cdr3_aa: CASSLRDRRVF
clone_size: NA; v_call: TRBV29-1; d_call: NA; j_call: TRBJ2-3; cdr3_nt: TGCAGCGTTACGAACTATGGCACAGATACGCAGTATTTT; cdr3_aa: CSVTNYGTDTQYF
clone_size: NA; v_call: TRBV7-9; d_call: TRBD2; j_call: TRBJ2-3; cdr3_nt: TGTGCCAGCAGCTTCGGGTCGGGGGGTTCGGATACGCAGTATTTT; cdr3_aa: CASSFGSGGSDTQYF
clone_size: few; v_call: TRBV7-9; d_call: NA; j_call: TRBJ2-2; cdr3_nt: TGTGCCAGCAGCCAGGGTTCAAGAGCCGGGGAGCTGTTTTTT; cdr3_aa: CASSQGSRAGELFF
clone_size: NA; v_call: TRBV6-5; d_call: NA; j_call: TRBJ1-3; cdr3_nt: TGTGCCAGCAGACCCTTACAGGGCACTGGAAACACCATATATTTT; cdr3_aa: CASRPLQGTGNTIYF
clone_size: NA; v_call: TRBV11-2; d_call: NA; j_call: TRBJ1-5; cdr3_nt: TGTGCCAGCAGTCCTGGACACACAATTAGCAATCAGCCCCAGCATTTT; cdr3_aa: CASSPGHTISNQPQHF
clone_size: NA; v_call: TRBV3-1/TRBV3-2; d_call: NA; j_call: TRBJ2-2; cdr3_nt: TGTGCCAGCACGAGAGGGTCGAACACCGGGGAGCTGTTTTTT; cdr3_aa: CASTRGSNTGELFF
clone_size: NA; v_call: TRBV7-9; d_call: NA; j_call: TRBJ1-1; cdr3_nt: TGTGCCAGCAGCTCCGGCGGGGGGCTAACTGAAGCTTTCTTT; cdr3_aa: CASSSGGGLTEAFF
clone_size: NA; v_call: TRBV20-1; d_call: NA; j_call: TRBJ1-4; cdr3_nt: TGCAGTGCTAGTAGGCGGGCTGAAGAAAAACTGTTTTTT; cdr3_aa: CSASRRAEEKLFF
clone_size: NA; v_call: TRBV19; d_call: TRBD1; j_call: TRBJ2-7; cdr3_nt: TGTGCCAGTAGTATAGACGGGACAGGGGTCTACGAGCAGTACTTC; cdr3_aa: CASSIDGTGVYEQYF
clone_size: NA; v_call: TRBV24-1; d_call: TRBD1; j_call: TRBJ2-5; cdr3_nt: TGTGCCACCAGTGACACAGGGGGCCAAGAGACCCAGTACTTC; cdr3_aa: CATSDTGGQETQYF
clone_size: NA; v_call: TRBV5-6; d_call: NA; j_call: TRBJ2-5; cdr3_nt: TGTGCCAGCAGTTCCGGGGAGACCCAGTACTTC; cdr3_aa: CASSSGETQYF
clone_size: NA; v_call: TRBV27; d_call: NA; j_call: TRBJ2-3; cdr3_nt: TGTGCCAGCAGTTTATACCCCCCGAAGGGGGCAGATACGCAGTATTTT; cdr3_aa: CASSLYPPKGADTQYF
clone_size: NA; v_call: TRBV5-5; d_call: NA; j_call: TRBJ1-5; cdr3_nt: TGTGCCAGCAGCTGGCAGGGCGGTCAGCCCCAGCATTTT; cdr3_aa: CASSWQGGQPQHF
clone_size: NA; v_call: TRBV10-3; d_call: TRBD1; j_call: TRBJ1-6; cdr3_nt: TGTGCCATCAGGCTGGGACAGGGTGCCAATTCACCCCTCCACTTT; cdr3_aa: CAIRLGQGANSPLHF
clone_size: few; v_call: TRBV19; d_call: TRBD1; j_call: TRBJ1-6; cdr3_nt: TGTGCCAGTAGTATCCGGGACAGGGCCGATCCACCCCTCCACTTT; cdr3_aa: CASSIRDRADPPLHF
clone_size: NA; v_call: TRBV7-2; d_call: NA; j_call: TRBJ1-4; cdr3_nt: TGTGCCAGCAGCTTAGGGGGGGGAAAAGAAAAACTGTTTTTT; cdr3_aa: CASSLGGGKEKLFF
clone_size: few; v_call: TRBV15; d_call: NA; j_call: TRBJ1-2; cdr3_nt: TGTGCCACCAGCAGAGATCAAGGGAGCGACAGGCTCACCTTC; cdr3_aa: CATSRDQGSDRLTF
clone_size: NA; v_call: TRBV7-2; d_call: NA; j_call: TRBJ1-5; cdr3_nt: TGTGCCAGCAGCTTGGGACTAAATCAGCCCCAGCATTTT; cdr3_aa: CASSLGLNQPQHF
clone_size: many; v_call: TRBV19; d_call: TRBD1; j_call: TRBJ1-1; cdr3_nt: TGTGCCAGTAGTCCGGGACAGGGGGCCTCTGAAGCTTTCTTT; cdr3_aa: CASSPGQGASEAFF
clone_size: NA; v_call: TRBV11-2; d_call: TRBD2; j_call: TRBJ2-7; cdr3_nt: TGTGCCAGCAGCTTACCTAGCGGGAGGGCCAGGTGGGAGCAGTACTTC; cdr3_aa: CASSLPSGRARWEQYF
clone_size: NA; v_call: TRBV5-1; d_call: NA; j_call: TRBJ2-5; cdr3_nt: TGCGCCAGCAGTTATTTTGGACAGTTTAAGGGGGAGACCCAGTACTTC; cdr3_aa: CASSYFGQFKGETQYF
clone_size: NA; v_call: TRBV6-5; d_call: TRBD1; j_call: TRBJ1-4; cdr3_nt: TGTGCCAGCATTCTAGGGACAGCGGATGAAAAACTGTTTTTT; cdr3_aa: CASILGTADEKLFF